This T cell receptor (beta chain) was recorded in a study of coeliac disease. This CDR3 contains 13 residues. V was trimmed by 6 bases and J by 5 bases, leaving 16 bases between them. The germline V gene has CDR1 SQVTM and CDR2 ANQGSEA. TCRdb's copy holds only in-frame clones and misses some; the assay was immunoSEQ multiplex PCR. This sample carries about 3,300 clones, about 47% of them seen once, and the ten largest clones take 11%. Material for sequencing was intraepithelial lymphocytes from the gut. The genes are TRBV29-1 and TRBJ1-1; TRBD1 might be the D (6 bases). The TCR originated in a woman in her 70s with celiac disease. The CDR3, as DNA: TGCAGCGTCGCCAAGGGGGGGTGGACTGAAGCTTTCTTT. It specifies CSVAKGGWTEAFF.